This passage covers 11 T cell receptor beta chains from one sample sequenced in a study of vaccination and CD4 T cells after COVID-19. Treatment here: approximately nine-day PBMC culture with coronavirus spike peptide pools or control peptides (ViraFEST assay). Their target antigens are unknown. The Oncomine TCR Beta short-read assay sequenced DNA from cultured CD4+ T cells. TCRdb reanalysed the PCR reads using MiXCR and keeps one entry per CDR3 protein. The repertoire consists of 21,000 or so distinct CDR3 sequences, with 45% to 65% occurring once and the leading ten covering around 5.4%. The specimen was CD4+ T cells from blood, cultured in vitro. Every receptor here comes from a human donor who had recovered from COVID-19.

The chain employs TRBV19 and TRBJ2-7, with D possibly matching TRBD1 (6 bases). The V gene lost 5 bases and the J gene lost 2 bases, with 22 bases spanning the gap. From germline, CDR1 is LNHDA and CDR2 SQIVND (reference sequence). The CDR3 contains 17 residues. CDR3 sequence: CASSSITSGAGTYEQYF. The CDR3 DNA reads as TGTGCCAGTAGTTCGATCACCTCAGGGGCCGGGACCTACGAGCAGTACTTC.

The chain employs TRBV12-3 or TRBV12-4 and TRBJ1-2, with D hard to call. This CDR3 comprises 11 residues. The ends were cut back, 3 bases at V and 7 bases at J, with 6 bases in the middle. CDR3 sequence (DNA): TGTGCCAGCAGTTTGCTGGGTGGCTACACCTTC. Translation: CASSLLGGYTF.

The rearrangement uses TRBV2 and TRBJ2-7; 9 bases fit TRBD2. CDR1 is SNHLY, CDR2 FYNNEI, per germline. The length of the CDR3 is 17 residues. The ends lost 10 bases at V and 1 base at J; junction bases unmatched: 17. CDR3 nucleotide sequence: TGTGCCATCCCCTGGAACCAAAGAGCGGGAGGTTCCTACGAGCAGTACTTC. Its protein is CAIPWNQRAGGSYEQYF.

V usage is TRBV2 and J usage is TRBJ2-1; no firm D call. The CDR3 runs to 13 residues. With 7 bases removed from V and 10 bases from J, the gap between germline ends came to 17 bases. Looked up from germline, CDR1 is SNHLY and CDR2 is FYNNEI. The CDR3 nucleotides read TGTGCCAGCACTAGTAACGAAGGTGGGGAGCAGTTCTTC. It encodes CASTSNEGGEQFF.

This clonotype was seen a few times. The CDR3 is CATSPDQETQYF. The CDR3, as DNA: TGTGCCACCAGTCCAGACCAAGAGACCCAGTACTTC. This rearrangement joins TRBV24-1 to TRBJ2-5; no firm D call. The V end was cut by 6 bases, the J end by 0 bases, with 4 bases between. Germline V gene data show CDR1 as KGHDR and CDR2 as SFDVKD. The CDR3 spans 12 residues.

This clonotype was seen just once. This rearrangement joins TRBV12-3 or TRBV12-4 to TRBJ2-2, with D perhaps matching TRBD1 (6 bases). The CDR3 has 12 amino acids. Trimming pared 8 bases from V and 6 bases from J, leaving 10 bases between. The CDR3 bases are TGTGCCAGCCTGGGGGCGGCCGGGGAGCTGTTTTTT. Its translation: CASLGAAGELFF.

The CDR3 DNA follows: TGTGCCAGCACTCTCCGCGGTGGGGCCAACGTCCTGACTTTC. It yields the protein CASTLRGGANVLTF. J is TRBJ2-6 and V is TRBV6-1; unclear D gene. Germline V gene sequence: CDR1 MNHNS, CDR2 SASEGT. The V end was cut by 7 bases, the J end by 3 bases, with 10 bases between. The CDR3 runs 14 residues.

The rearrangement joins TRBV11-3 to TRBJ1-1; D is uncertain. CDR1 is SGHNT, CDR2 YENEEA, per germline. The CDR3 is 16 amino acids. V lost 5 bases and J lost 0, with 16 bases in between. CDR3 sequence (DNA): TGTGCCAGCAGCCCTCGGCGCAACAGTTTGAACACTGAAGCTTTCTTT. Its protein is CASSPRRNSLNTEAFF.

This chain joins TRBV11-2 and TRBJ2-2; D not certain. The CDR3 length is 16 residues. V lost 1 base, J lost 0 bases, and 9 bases lay in between. Germline-derived CDR1 and CDR2 are SGHAT and FQNNGV. CDR3 protein: CASSLVLGSNTGELFF. In DNA form, the CDR3 reads TGTGCCAGCAGCTTAGTTCTGGGATCGAACACCGGGGAGCTGTTTTTT.

This clonotype was seen only a few times. The V and J genes are TRBV7-3 and TRBJ2-2; 9 bases are shared with TRBD2. The junction had 8 bases not matched to a gene; V was cut back by 4 bases and J by 8 bases. The CDR3 has 15 amino acids. The germline CDR1 and CDR2 sequences are SGHTA and FQGTGA. The CDR3 DNA is TGTGCCAGCAGCTCCTTTAGCGGGAGTGGGGGGGAGCTGTTTTTT. Translating gives CASSSFSGSGGELFF.

V usage is TRBV27 and J usage is TRBJ1-2; the D gene is possibly TRBD1 (5 bases). Germline values: CDR1 MNHEY, CDR2 SMNVEV (reference sequence). V gave up 2 bases and J gave up 8 bases, with 12 bases separating them. CDR3 length: 13 amino acids. The CDR3 DNA reads TGTGCCAGCAGTTTACAGGGCGCAGAGGGCTACACCTTC. Translating gives CASSLQGAEGYTF.